Listed below are T cell receptor beta chains from one sample, sequenced in a study of tumor-infiltrating lymphocytes in localized non-small cell lung cancer. Sequenced by immunoSEQ multiplex PCR; TCRdb stores in-frame clones only, minus some. The sample includes 21,000 or so clones, 80% of them seen just once. The sample comprised lung tumor tissue. Every receptor here comes from a human donor with non-small cell lung cancer. The CDR3 runs from the conserved cysteine through the conserved F or W. The D gene is left open where the match is weak. Size is omitted from some rows. Given values are once, few, many or a class for expanded clones.

size | J | D | V | CDR3 | DNA
- | TRBJ1-3 | - | TRBV6-5 | CASSRGSGNTIYF | TGTGCCAGCAGTCGGGGGTCTGGAAACACCATATATTTT
- | TRBJ1-2 | - | TRBV7-2 | CASSLERGTGGYTF | TGTGCCAGCAGCTTAGAGAGGGGAACAGGCGGCTACACCTTC
- | TRBJ1-2 | - | TRBV28 | CATPNWGNYGYTF | TGTGCCACCCCAAACTGGGGGAACTATGGCTACACCTTC
few | TRBJ1-1 | - | TRBV5-4 | CASSQPRAGTEAFF | TGTGCCAGCAGCCAACCGAGGGCCGGGACTGAAGCTTTCTTT
- | TRBJ2-2 | TRBD2 | TRBV10-3 | CAIKGLAATGELFF | TGTGCCATCAAGGGACTAGCGGCTACCGGGGAGCTGTTTTTT
- | TRBJ1-2 | - | TRBV30 | CAWSVGYGYTF | TGTGCCTGGAGTGTAGGCTATGGCTACACCTTC
once | TRBJ1-1 | - | TRBV2 | CASRGGGGTEAFF | TGTGCCAGCCGGGGTGGGGGTGGCACTGAAGCTTTCTTT
- | TRBJ2-5 | TRBD1 | TRBV9 | CASSPGQGRQETQYF | TGTGCCAGCAGCCCCGGACAGGGTCGCCAAGAGACCCAGTACTTC
few | TRBJ2-7 | - | TRBV5-1 | CASSLAQESYEQYF | TGCGCCAGCAGCTTGGCACAGGAAAGTTACGAGCAGTACTTC
few | TRBJ2-5 | - | TRBV4-2 | CASSQASWETQYF | TGTGCCAGCAGCCAAGCTAGCTGGGAGACCCAGTACTTC
- | TRBJ2-1 | TRBD2 | TRBV7-9 | CASSSLGLRQFF | TGTGCCAGCAGCTCGTTGGGACTACGGCAGTTCTTC
- | TRBJ1-1 | TRBD1 | TRBV10-3 | CAISEADREAFF | TGTGCCATCAGTGAGGCGGACAGGGAAGCTTTCTTT
medium-sized | TRBJ2-5 | - | TRBV29-1 | CSVGGSLGKETQYF | TGCAGCGTCGGGGGTAGCCTCGGCAAAGAGACCCAGTACTTC
once | TRBJ2-1 | TRBD2 | TRBV11-2 | CASTPRLAGIYNEQFF | TGTGCCAGCACCCCTCGACTAGCGGGAATCTACAATGAGCAGTTCTTC
- | TRBJ1-2 | TRBD1 | TRBV5-1 | CASSVQGAGYGYTF | TGCGCCAGCAGCGTTCAGGGGGCGGGCTATGGCTACACCTTC
- | TRBJ2-3 | TRBD2 | TRBV7-8 | CASSAFGGGSHGTQYF | TGTGCCAGCAGCGCCTTTGGCGGGGGGTCCCATGGAACGCAGTATTTT
- | TRBJ2-3 | TRBD2 | TRBV11-2 | CASSPRTSGLTDTQYF | TGTGCCAGCAGCCCTCGGACTAGCGGGCTAACAGATACGCAGTATTTT
few | TRBJ2-3 | - | TRBV9 | CASSVEDVIPDTQYF | TGTGCCAGCAGCGTAGAGGATGTAATTCCAGATACGCAGTATTTT
- | TRBJ2-1 | TRBD2 | TRBV11-2 | CASSLLAVNEQFF | TGTGCCAGCAGCTTACTAGCGGTGAATGAGCAGTTCTTC
once | TRBJ2-7 | - | TRBV7-9 | CASSRGTSDEQYF | TGTGCCAGCAGCCGAGGGACCTCGGACGAGCAGTACTTC
- | TRBJ1-5 | TRBD1 | TRBV19 | CASRRLTGGVQPQHF | TGTGCCAGTAGACGCCTAACAGGGGGGGTTCAGCCCCAGCATTTT
- | TRBJ2-7 | - | TRBV2 | CASSGEYEQYF | TGTGCCAGCAGTGGGGAATACGAGCAGTACTTC
few | TRBJ2-3 | TRBD2 | TRBV7-2 | CASSLEAGRTDTQYF | TGTGCCAGCAGCTTAGAAGCGGGACGCACAGATACGCAGTATTTT
few | TRBJ1-2 | - | TRBV9 | CASSPVGGNNYGYTF | TGTGCCAGCAGTCCAGTCGGGGGCAATAACTATGGCTACACCTTC
- | TRBJ1-5 | - | TRBV6-5 | CASSYSKDSNQPQHF | TGTGCCAGCAGTTACTCGAAGGACAGCAATCAGCCCCAGCATTTT
- | TRBJ2-1 | - | TRBV7-9 | CASSPGLGLNEQFF | TGTGCCAGCAGCCCGGGACTGGGCCTCAATGAGCAGTTCTTC
- | TRBJ2-5 | - | TRBV19 | CASSQKIKETQYF | TGTGCCAGTAGCCAGAAAATTAAAGAGACCCAGTACTTC
- | TRBJ2-7 | TRBD2 | TRBV6-1 | CASSEASGSYEQYF | TGTGCCAGCAGTGAAGCTAGCGGGAGTTACGAGCAGTACTTC
- | TRBJ2-7 | TRBD1 | TRBV19 | CASSTPRTGGPYEQYF | TGTGCCAGTAGTACTCCAAGGACAGGGGGACCCTACGAGCAGTACTTC
- | TRBJ2-2 | - | TRBV11-3 | CASSPPGAGELFF | TGTGCCAGCAGCCCCCCAGGGGCCGGGGAGCTGTTTTTT
- | TRBJ1-5 | - | TRBV5-4 | CASSLDVLDGRNQPQHF | TGTGCCAGCAGCCTCGATGTGCTGGACGGCCGCAATCAGCCCCAGCATTTT
- | TRBJ2-4 | - | TRBV30 | CAWSPMRVGLAKNIQYF | TGTGCCTGGAGTCCTATGCGGGTGGGGCTAGCCAAAAACATTCAGTACTTC
- | TRBJ2-1 | TRBD1 | TRBV28 | CASSSYRGLSNEQFF | TGTGCCAGCAGTTCATACAGGGGTCTTTCCAATGAGCAGTTCTTC
- | TRBJ2-6 | - | TRBV20-1 | CSASDGTRKTF | TGCAGTGCTAGTGATGGGACAAGGAAAACTTTC
- | TRBJ2-7 | - | TRBV18 | CASSQDGSSYEQYF | TGTGCCAGCTCACAGGACGGTAGCTCCTACGAGCAGTACTTC
- | TRBJ2-7 | - | TRBV5-4 | CASSQGLAKNSYEQYF | TGTGCCAGCAGCCAGGGGCTAGCGAAAAACTCCTACGAGCAGTACTTC
- | TRBJ2-3 | - | TRBV11-3 | CASSLGGDTQYF | TGTGCCAGCAGCTTAGGGGGAGATACGCAGTATTTT